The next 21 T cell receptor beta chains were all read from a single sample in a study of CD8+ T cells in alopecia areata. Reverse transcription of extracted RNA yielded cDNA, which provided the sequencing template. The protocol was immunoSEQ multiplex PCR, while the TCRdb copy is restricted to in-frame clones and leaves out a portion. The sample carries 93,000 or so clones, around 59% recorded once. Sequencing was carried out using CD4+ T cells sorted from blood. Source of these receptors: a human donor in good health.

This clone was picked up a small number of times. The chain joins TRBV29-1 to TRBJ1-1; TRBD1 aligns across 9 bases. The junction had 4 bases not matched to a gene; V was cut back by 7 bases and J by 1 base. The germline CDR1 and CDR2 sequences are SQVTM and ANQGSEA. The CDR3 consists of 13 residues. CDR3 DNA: TGCAGCGGTCAACAGGGGGCGAACACTGAAGCTTTCTTT. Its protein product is CSGQQGANTEAFF.

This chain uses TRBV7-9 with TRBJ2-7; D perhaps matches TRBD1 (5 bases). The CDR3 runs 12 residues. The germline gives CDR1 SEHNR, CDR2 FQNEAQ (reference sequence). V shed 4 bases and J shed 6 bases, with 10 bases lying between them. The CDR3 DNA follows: TGTGCCAGCAGCTCAGAGACAGCCGAGCAGTACTTC. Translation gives CASSSETAEQYF.

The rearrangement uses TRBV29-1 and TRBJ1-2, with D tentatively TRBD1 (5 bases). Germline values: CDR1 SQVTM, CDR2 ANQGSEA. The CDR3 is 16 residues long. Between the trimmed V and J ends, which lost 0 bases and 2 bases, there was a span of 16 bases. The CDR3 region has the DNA TGCAGCGTTGAAGAGGGGCAGGCCAGAACCAACTATGGCTACACCTTC. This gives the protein CSVEEGQARTNYGYTF.

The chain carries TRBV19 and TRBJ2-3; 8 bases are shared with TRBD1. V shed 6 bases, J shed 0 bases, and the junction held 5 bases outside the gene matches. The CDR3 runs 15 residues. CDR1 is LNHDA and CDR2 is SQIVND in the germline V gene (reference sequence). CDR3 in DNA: TGTGCCAGTAGACTTCGACAGGGGAGCACAGATACGCAGTATTTT. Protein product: CASRLRQGSTDTQYF.

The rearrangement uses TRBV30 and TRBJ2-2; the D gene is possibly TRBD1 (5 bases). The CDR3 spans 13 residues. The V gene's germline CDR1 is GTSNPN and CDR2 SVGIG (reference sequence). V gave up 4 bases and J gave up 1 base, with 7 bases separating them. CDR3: CAWMGQNTGELFF. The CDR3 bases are TGTGCCTGGATGGGGCAGAACACCGGGGAGCTGTTTTTT.

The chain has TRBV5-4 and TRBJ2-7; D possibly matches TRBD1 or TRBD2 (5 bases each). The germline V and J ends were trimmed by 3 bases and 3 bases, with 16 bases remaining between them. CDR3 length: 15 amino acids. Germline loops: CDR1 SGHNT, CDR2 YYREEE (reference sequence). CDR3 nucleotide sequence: TGTGCCAGCAGCTACACCGGGACGGGAATCTACGAGCAGTACTTC. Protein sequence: CASSYTGTGIYEQYF.

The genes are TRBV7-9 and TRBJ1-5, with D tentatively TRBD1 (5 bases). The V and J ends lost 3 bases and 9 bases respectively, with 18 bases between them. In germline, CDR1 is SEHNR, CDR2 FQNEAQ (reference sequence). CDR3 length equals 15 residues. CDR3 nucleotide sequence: TGTGCCAGCAGCTTCTATGAGGACCCGAGGGGGCCCCAGCATTTT. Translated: CASSFYEDPRGPQHF. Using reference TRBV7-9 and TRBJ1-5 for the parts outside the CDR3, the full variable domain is DTGVSQNPRHKITKRGQNVTFRCDPISEHNRLYWYRQTLGQGPEFLTYFQNEAQLEKSRLLSDRFSAERPKGSFSTLEIQRTEQGDSAMYLCASSFYEDPRGPQHFGDGTRLSIL.

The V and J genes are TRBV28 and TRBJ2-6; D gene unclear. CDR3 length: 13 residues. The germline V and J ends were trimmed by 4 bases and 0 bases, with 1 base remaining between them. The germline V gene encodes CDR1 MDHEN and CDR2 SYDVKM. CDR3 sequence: CASSYSGANVLTF. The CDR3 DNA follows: TGTGCCAGCAGTTACTCTGGGGCCAACGTCCTGACTTTC.

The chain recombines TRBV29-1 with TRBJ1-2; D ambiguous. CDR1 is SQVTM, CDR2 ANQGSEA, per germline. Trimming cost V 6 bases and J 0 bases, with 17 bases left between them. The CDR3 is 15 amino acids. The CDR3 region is CSVAPGFGSNYGYTF. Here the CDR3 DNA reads TGCAGCGTAGCTCCGGGGTTCGGGTCTAACTATGGCTACACCTTC.

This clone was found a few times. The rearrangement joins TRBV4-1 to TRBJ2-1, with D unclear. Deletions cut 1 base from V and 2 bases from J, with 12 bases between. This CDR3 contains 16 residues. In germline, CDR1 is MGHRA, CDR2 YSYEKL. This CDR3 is CASSQGHTRPYNEQFF. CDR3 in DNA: TGCGCCAGCAGCCAAGGGCACACGCGGCCCTACAATGAGCAGTTCTTC.

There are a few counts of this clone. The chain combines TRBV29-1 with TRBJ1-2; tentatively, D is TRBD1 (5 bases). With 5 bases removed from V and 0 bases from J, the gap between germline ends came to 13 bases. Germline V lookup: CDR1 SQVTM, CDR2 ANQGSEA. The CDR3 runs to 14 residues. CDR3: CSVLGGTANYGYTF. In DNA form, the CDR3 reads TGCAGCGTTTTGGGAGGGACCGCTAACTATGGCTACACCTTC. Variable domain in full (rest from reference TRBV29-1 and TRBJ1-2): SAVISQKPSRDICQRGTSLTIQCQVDSQVTMMFWYRQQPGQSLTLIATANQGSEATYESGFVIDKFPISRPNLTFSTLTVSNMSPEDSSIYLCSVLGGTANYGYTFGSGTRLTVV.

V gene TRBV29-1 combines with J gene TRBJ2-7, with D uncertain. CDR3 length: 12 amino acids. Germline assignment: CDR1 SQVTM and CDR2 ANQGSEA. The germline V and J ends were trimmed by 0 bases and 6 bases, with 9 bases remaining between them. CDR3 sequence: CSVEDRAREQYF. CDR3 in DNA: TGCAGCGTTGAAGATCGGGCTCGCGAGCAGTACTTC.

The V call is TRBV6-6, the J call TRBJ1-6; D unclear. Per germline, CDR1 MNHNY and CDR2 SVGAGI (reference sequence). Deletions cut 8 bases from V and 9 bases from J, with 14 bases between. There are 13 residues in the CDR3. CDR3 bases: TGTGCCAGCCGACGGGAGGTGGGTTCACCCCTCCACTTT. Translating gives CASRREVGSPLHF.

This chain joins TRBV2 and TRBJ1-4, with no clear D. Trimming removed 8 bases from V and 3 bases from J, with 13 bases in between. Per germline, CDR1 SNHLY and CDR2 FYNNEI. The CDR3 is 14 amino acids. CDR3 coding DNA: TGTGCCAGCTCCTTCACGGGTCCTAATGAAAAACTGTTTTTT. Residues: CASSFTGPNEKLFF.

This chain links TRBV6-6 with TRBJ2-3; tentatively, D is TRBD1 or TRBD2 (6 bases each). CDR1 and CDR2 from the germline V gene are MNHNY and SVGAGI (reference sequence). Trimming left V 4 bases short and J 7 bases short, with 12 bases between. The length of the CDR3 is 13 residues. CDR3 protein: CASSSGALNTQYF. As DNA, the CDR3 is TGTGCCAGCAGTTCGGGGGCCCTTAATACGCAGTATTTT.

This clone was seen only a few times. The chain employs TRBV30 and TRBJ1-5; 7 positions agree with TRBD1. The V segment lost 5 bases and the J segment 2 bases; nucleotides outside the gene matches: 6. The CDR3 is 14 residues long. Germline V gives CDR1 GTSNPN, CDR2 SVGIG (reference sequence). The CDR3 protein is CAWATGSGNQPQHF. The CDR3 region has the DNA TGTGCCTGGGCGACAGGGTCGGGCAATCAGCCCCAGCATTTT.

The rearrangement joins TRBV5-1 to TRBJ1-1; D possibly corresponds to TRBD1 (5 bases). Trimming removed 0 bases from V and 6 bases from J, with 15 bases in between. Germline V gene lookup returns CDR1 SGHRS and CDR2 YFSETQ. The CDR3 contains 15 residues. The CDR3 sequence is CASSLAMGDFSEAFF. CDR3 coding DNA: TGCGCCAGCAGCTTGGCCATGGGGGACTTCTCTGAAGCTTTCTTT.

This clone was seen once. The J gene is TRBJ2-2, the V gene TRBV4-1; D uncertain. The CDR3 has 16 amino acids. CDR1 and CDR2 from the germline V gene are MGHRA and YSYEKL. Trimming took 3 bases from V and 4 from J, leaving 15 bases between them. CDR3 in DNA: TGCGCCAGCAGCCAGGGTGAATCGGACGGCACCGGGGAGCTGTTTTTT. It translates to CASSQGESDGTGELFF.

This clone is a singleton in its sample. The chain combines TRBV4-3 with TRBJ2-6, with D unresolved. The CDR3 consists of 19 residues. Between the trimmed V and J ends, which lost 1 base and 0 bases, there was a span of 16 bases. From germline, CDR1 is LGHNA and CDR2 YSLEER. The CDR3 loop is CASSQGSAAAYSGANVLTF. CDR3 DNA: TGCGCCAGCAGCCAAGGCTCGGCGGCAGCCTACTCTGGGGCCAACGTCCTGACTTTC.

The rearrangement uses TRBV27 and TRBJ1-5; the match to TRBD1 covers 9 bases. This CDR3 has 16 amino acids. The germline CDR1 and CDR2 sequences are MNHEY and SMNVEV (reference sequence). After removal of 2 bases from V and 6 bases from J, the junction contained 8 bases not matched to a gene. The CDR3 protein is CASSLTTGGRGQPQHF. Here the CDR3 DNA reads TGTGCCAGCAGTTTAACGACAGGGGGTAGAGGTCAGCCCCAGCATTTT.

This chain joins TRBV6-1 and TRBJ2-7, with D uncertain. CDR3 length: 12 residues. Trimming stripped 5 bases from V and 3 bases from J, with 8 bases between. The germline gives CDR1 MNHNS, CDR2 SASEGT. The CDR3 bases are TGTGCCAGCAGTCAGCCCGGCTACGAGCAGTACTTC. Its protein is CASSQPGYEQYF.